This T cell receptor beta chain stems from a study of blood T cell repertoires in COVID-19. Original processing notes: Estimated nucleated cell counts came from reference gene primer amplification. Assay used: immunoSEQ multiplex PCR; TCRdb lists only in-frame clones, some missing. The V and J calls and clone size are taken from that table; D and trimming were inferred from the DNA. The table has about 160,000 clones, 85% to 90% seen once; the top ten hold around 10%. Trimming at V came to 2 bases and at J to 5 bases, leaving 5 bases not matched to a gene. The CDR3 has 14 amino acids. Germline CDR1 and CDR2: LNHDA and SQIVND (reference sequence).

The sequence was obtained from a woman aged 70-85 years with COVID-19, enrolled during active disease. Material: peripheral blood. The gene calls are TRBV19 and TRBJ1-1; 7 bases are a match to TRBD1. The DNA for the CDR3 is TGTGCCAGTAGTATACAAAGGGGGCATACTGAAGCTTTCTTT. This gives the protein CASSIQRGHTEAFF.